These 8 T cell receptor beta chains came from one sample sequenced in a study of brain T cells in children with intractable seizures. Generated by immunoSEQ multiplex PCR, the TCRdb table keeps only in-frame clones and is missing some. The sample includes some 76,000 clones, under 95% of them seen just once. The sequenced sample was peripheral blood, obtained at surgery. Receptors originate from a boy under three years old with tuberous sclerosis and intractable seizures.

V gene TRBV21-1 combines with J gene TRBJ2-7. TRBV21-1 is deemed a pseudogene. This CDR3 contains 10 residues. The CDR3 nucleotides read TGTGCCAGCAACCCCGACGAGCAGTACTTC. It specifies CASNPDEQYF.

The chain uses TRBV3-1 (or the pseudogene TRBV3-2) and TRBJ2-1; possibly TRBD1 or TRBD2 for D (5 bases each). V shed 0 bases and J shed 4 bases, with 16 bases lying between them. The V gene's germline CDR1 is LGHDT and CDR2 YNNKEL (reference sequence). The length of the CDR3 is 17 residues. The CDR3 sequence: CASSQDPPGAPYNEQFF. The DNA of the CDR3 is TGTGCCAGCAGCCAAGACCCCCCCGGGGCGCCATACAATGAGCAGTTCTTC.

V usage is TRBV3-1 (or the pseudogene TRBV3-2) and J usage is TRBJ1-3; D is uncertain. The CDR3 totals 13 residues. CDR1 and CDR2 (germline): LGHDT, YNNKEL (reference sequence). Trimming shortened V by 0 bases and J by 4 bases, and 4 bases separated the two germline ends. CDR3 DNA sequence: TGTGCCAGCAGCCAAGATCAAGGAAACACCATATATTTT. It encodes CASSQDQGNTIYF.

The chain uses TRBV7-8 and TRBJ2-7; possible D gene TRBD2, 6 bases. CDR3 length: 16 amino acids. CDR1 is SGHVS, CDR2 FQNEAQ, per germline. Trimming removed 1 base at V and 4 bases at J, with 17 bases between. The chain's CDR3 is CASSLDRGGNSYEQYF. CDR3 DNA: TGTGCCAGCAGCTTAGATCGGGGCGGGAACTCATACGAGCAGTACTTC.

The chain links TRBV9 to TRBJ2-5, with TRBD2 matching over 9 bases. In germline, CDR1 is SGDLS, CDR2 YYNGEE. V gave up 2 bases and J gave up 1 base; unmatched junction bases: 6. The CDR3 contains 16 residues. CDR3 region: CASSVPLAGAQETQYF. In DNA, the CDR3 is TGTGCCAGCAGCGTTCCCTTAGCGGGGGCCCAAGAGACCCAGTACTTC.

This chain joins TRBV5-4 and TRBJ2-7; TRBD2 matches at 7 bases. CDR1 is SGHNT and CDR2 is YYREEE in the germline V gene (reference sequence). V gave up 0 bases and J gave up 3 bases; unmatched junction bases: 0. The CDR3 is 13 residues long. The CDR3 region has the DNA TGTGCCAGCAGCTTGGGGGAGGGCTACGAGCAGTACTTC. Its protein is CASSLGEGYEQYF. The full variable domain, its missing parts supplied by reference TRBV5-4 and TRBJ2-7, is ETGVTQSPTHLIKTRGQQVTLRCSSQSGHNTVSWYQQALGQGPQFIFQYYREEENGRGNFPPRFSGLQFPNYSSELNVNALELDDSALYLCASSLGEGYEQYFGPGTRLTVT.

This sequence joins TRBV28 and TRBJ2-7, with 7 bases matching TRBD2. Germline trimming cut 3 bases from V and 5 bases from J; bases unmatched to any gene: 7. CDR1 and CDR2 from the germline V gene are MDHEN and SYDVKM. The CDR3 is made up of 14 amino acids. The CDR3 region is CASSFFGLVDEQYF. The CDR3 DNA follows: TGTGCCAGCAGTTTCTTCGGACTAGTCGACGAGCAGTACTTC.

This clone was counted a few times. V and J are TRBV19 and TRBJ2-7; no reliable D call. This CDR3 region has 15 residues. Trimming removed 6 bases at V and 2 bases at J, with 17 bases between. The germline CDR1 and CDR2 sequences are LNHDA and SQIVND (reference sequence). The CDR3 reads CASSMVGSTAYEQYF. The CDR3 bases are TGTGCCAGTAGCATGGTGGGATCTACTGCCTACGAGCAGTACTTC.